What follows is one TCR beta chain and its context. This record comes from a study of blood T cell repertoires in COVID-19. The CDR3 loop spans 18 amino acids. Libraries were prepared by immunoSEQ multiplex PCR; TCRdb keeps only in-frame clonotypes and omits some of them. The table has hundreds of thousands of clones, approximately 90% seen once; the top ten hold around 0.85%. What was sequenced was peripheral blood. J is TRBJ1-2 and V is TRBV12-2; TRBD1 is taken as the D call from the table, unchecked against the DNA. TRBV12-2 counts as a pseudogene. This sequence originates from a man in his 60s with COVID-19, enrolled during active disease. The CDR3 DNA is TGTGCAAGTTCCTACCAAAACTATCAGGGGAACTCGAGCTATGGCTACACCTTC. Protein sequence: CASSYQNYQGNSSYGYTF.